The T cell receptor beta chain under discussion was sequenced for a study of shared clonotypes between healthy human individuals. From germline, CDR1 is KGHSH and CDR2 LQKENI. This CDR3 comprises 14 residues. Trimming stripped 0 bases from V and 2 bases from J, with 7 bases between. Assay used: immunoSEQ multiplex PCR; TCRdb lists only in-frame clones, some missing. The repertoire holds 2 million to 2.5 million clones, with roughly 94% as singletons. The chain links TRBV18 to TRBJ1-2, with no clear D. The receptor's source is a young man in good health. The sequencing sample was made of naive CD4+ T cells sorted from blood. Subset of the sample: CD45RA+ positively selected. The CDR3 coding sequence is TGTGCCAGCTCACCACCGCTAATCAACTATGGCTACACCTTC. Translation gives CASSPPLINYGYTF.